Listed here are 3 T cell receptor beta chains from one sample, sequenced in a study of control samples from healthy donors and cancer patients (dated by TCRdb to about 2020). Library generation was performed with the immunoSEQ multiplex PCR assay. In its TCRdb copy, this immuneACCESS table keeps in-frame sequences only and misses some clones. Where compared with another copy, unresolved V genes explain less than half of these, and the others have no known cause. The sample table contains 130,000 or so clones; only one count was recorded for about 87% of them. The top ten clones comprise around 10% of the sample. The source material was blood. Receptors originate from a man younger than 45 in good health.

This clone was seen a few times. This chain uses TRBV11-2 with TRBJ2-3, with D perhaps given as TRBD1 or TRBD2 (5 bases each). This CDR3 has 13 amino acids. Trimming stripped 4 bases from V and 6 bases from J, with 11 bases between. Germline V CDR1 and CDR2: SGHAT, FQNNGV. Written as DNA, the CDR3 is TGTGCCAGCAGCTCGGGGCGTTGGGATACGCAGTATTTT. It is translated as CASSSGRWDTQYF.

This chain joins TRBV3-1 (or the pseudogene TRBV3-2) and TRBJ1-1; the D gene is possibly TRBD1 (6 bases). CDR3 length: 15 residues. Germline CDR1 is LGHDT and CDR2 is YNNKEL (reference sequence). Trimming took off 1 base at V and 3 bases at J, with 12 bases between the two ends. CDR3 in DNA: TGTGCCAGCAGCCAAGCTGGGACATTGGACACTGAAGCTTTCTTT. Its translation is CASSQAGTLDTEAFF.

V gene TRBV5-4 combines with J gene TRBJ2-7, with TRBD1 as a possible D gene (6 bases). CDR1 is SGHNT and CDR2 is YYREEE in the germline V gene (reference sequence). CDR3 length equals 15 residues. The ends were cut back, 2 bases at V and 2 bases at J, with 14 bases in the middle. The CDR3 region is CASSFGQSGTYEQYF. Written as DNA, the CDR3 is TGTGCCAGCAGCTTCGGACAGTCGGGAACCTACGAGCAGTACTTC.